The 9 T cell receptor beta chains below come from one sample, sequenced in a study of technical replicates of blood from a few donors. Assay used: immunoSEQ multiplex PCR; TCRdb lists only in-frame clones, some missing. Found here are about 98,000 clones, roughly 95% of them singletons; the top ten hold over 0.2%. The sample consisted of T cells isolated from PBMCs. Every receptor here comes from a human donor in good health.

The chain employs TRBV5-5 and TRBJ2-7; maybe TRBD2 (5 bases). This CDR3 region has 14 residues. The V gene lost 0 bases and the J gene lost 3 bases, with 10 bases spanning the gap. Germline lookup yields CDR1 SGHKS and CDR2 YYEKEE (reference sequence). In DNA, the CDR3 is TGTGCCAGCAGCTTGGGAGGGTTCGACTACGAGCAGTACTTC. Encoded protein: CASSLGGFDYEQYF.

In nucleotides, the CDR3 is TGTGCCAGCAGCCTTGCGGGGGGCGTTGGAAACACCATATATTTT. Translation gives CASSLAGGVGNTIYF. The V call is TRBV11-1, the J call TRBJ1-3; TRBD1 might be the D (6 bases). The length of the CDR3 is 15 residues. V lost 5 bases and J 3 bases, leaving 14 bases between the germline ends. CDR1 is SGHAT, CDR2 FQDESV, per germline (reference sequence).

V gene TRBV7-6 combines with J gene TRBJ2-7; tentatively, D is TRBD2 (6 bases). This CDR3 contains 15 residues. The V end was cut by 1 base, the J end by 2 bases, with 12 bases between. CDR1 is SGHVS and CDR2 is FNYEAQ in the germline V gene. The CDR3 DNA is TGTGCCAGCAGCTTAGAGGGAGGCCCGACCTACGAGCAGTACTTC. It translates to CASSLEGGPTYEQYF.

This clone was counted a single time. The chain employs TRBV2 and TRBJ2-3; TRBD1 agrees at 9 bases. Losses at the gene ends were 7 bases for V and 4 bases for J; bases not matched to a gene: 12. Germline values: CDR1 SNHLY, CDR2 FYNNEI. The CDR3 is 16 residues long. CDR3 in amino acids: CASTIRQGVISDTQYF. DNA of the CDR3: TGTGCCAGCACCATACGACAGGGGGTGATATCAGATACGCAGTATTTT.

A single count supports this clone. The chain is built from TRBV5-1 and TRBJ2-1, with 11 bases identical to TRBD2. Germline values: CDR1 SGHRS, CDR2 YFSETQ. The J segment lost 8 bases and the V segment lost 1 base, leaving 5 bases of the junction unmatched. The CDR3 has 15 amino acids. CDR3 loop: CASSLLAGGSDEQFF. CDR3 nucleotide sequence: TGCGCCAGCAGCTTGCTAGCGGGAGGTAGCGATGAGCAGTTCTTC.

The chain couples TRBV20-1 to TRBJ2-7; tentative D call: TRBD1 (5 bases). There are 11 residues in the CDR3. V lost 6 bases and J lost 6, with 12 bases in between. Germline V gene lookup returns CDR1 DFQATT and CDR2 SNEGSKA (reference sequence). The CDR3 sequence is CSAPQGREQYF. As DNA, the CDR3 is TGCAGTGCCCCCCAGGGCCGCGAGCAGTACTTC.

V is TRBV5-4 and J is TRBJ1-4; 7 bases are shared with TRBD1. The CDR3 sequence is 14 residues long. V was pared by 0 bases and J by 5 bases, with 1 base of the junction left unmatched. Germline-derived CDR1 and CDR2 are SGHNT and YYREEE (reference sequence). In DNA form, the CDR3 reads TGTGCCAGCAGCTTGGACAGGGGAAATGAAAAACTGTTTTTT. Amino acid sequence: CASSLDRGNEKLFF.

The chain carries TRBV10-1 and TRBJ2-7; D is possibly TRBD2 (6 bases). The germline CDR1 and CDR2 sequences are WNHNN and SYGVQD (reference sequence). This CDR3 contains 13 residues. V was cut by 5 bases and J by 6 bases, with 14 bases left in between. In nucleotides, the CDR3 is TGCGCCAGCAGTCCCGGGAGAACCGCCGAGCAGTACTTC. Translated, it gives CASSPGRTAEQYF.

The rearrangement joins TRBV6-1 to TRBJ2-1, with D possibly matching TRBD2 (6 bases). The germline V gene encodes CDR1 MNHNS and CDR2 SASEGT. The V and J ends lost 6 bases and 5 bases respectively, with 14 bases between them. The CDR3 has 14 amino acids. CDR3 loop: CASSGGDTHNEQFF. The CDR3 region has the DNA TGTGCCAGCAGCGGCGGGGATACCCACAATGAGCAGTTCTTC.